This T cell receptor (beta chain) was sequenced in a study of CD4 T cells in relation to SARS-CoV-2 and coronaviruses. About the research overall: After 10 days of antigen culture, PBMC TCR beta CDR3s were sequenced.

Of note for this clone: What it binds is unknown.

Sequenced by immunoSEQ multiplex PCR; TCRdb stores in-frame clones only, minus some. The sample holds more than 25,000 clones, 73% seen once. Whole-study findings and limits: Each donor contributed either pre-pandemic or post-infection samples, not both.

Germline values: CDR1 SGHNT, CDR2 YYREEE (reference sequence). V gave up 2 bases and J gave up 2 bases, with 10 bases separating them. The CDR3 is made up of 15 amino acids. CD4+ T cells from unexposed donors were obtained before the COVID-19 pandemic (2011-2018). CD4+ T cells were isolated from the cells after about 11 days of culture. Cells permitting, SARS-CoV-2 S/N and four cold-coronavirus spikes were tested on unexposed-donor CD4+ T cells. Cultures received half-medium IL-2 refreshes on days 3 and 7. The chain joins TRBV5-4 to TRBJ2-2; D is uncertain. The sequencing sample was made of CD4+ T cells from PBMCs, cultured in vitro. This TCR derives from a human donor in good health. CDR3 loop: CASSFSGRNTGELFF. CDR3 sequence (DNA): TGTGCCAGCAGCTTTTCCGGCAGAAACACCGGGGAGCTGTTTTTT.